This paragraph covers one T cell receptor (beta chain) sequence. Its antigen is undetermined. This entry comes from a study of CXCR3-negative and CXCR3-positive naive CD8 T cells. CDR3 size: 15 residues. In germline, CDR1 is MRHNA, CDR2 SNTAGT. Triplicates of around 300,000 cells were sorted from each CD8+ T cell subset. General study findings and limits: Against CXCR3-negative naive cells, CXCR3-positive naive cells showed more hydrophobic TRB CDR3s.

The authors made the TRB cDNA libraries by 5' RACE using UMI labels. TCRdb re-called the 5' RACE reads; every CDR3 protein appears as one record, without DNA. Its table records 130,000 to 150,000 distinct CDR3 sequences. The receptor was isolated from a human donor in good health. Some clones in this sample may be carry-over from other donors' samples. The sequenced material came from naive CXCR3+ CD8+ T cells from blood. Described subset: CD45RO-CCR7+CD27+CD95- naive CD8+ T cells expressing CXCR3 (TNR3+). The rearrangement joins TRBV6-4 to TRBJ2-1; the D gene TCRdb calls, TRBD2, cannot be checked with no DNA. CDR3 region: CASSESGGAYNEQFF.